The present TCR beta chain was sequenced within a study of cytomegalovirus exposure and HLA in healthy donors. Study observations and caveats: Confirmation in vitro established that three CMV-associated chains were specific for CMV antigens. Cytomegalovirus association was listed for about 170 TCR beta chains.

This CDR3 is 10 amino acids long. Trimming took 8 bases from V and 3 from J, leaving 5 bases between them. Germline-derived CDR1 and CDR2 are MNHNS and SASEGT. Using immunoSEQ multiplex PCR, the repertoire was profiled, and TCRdb retains in-frame clones only, with some absent. This table holds over 110,000 clones, around nine tenths found once. On this clone itself: What it binds is not known.

Specimen: PBMCs. This receptor was identified in a young man in good health and CMV-seropositive. The chain links TRBV6-1 to TRBJ2-7; D remains unclear. The CDR3 region is CASQDYEQYF. The CDR3 region has the DNA TGTGCCAGCCAGGACTACGAGCAGTACTTC.